Sequencing of this T cell receptor (beta chain) was carried out in a study of cytomegalovirus exposure and HLA in healthy donors. The CDR3 spans 16 residues. The trim removed 0 bases at V and 2 bases at J, leaving 6 bases unmatched. From germline, CDR1 is SGHDT and CDR2 YYEEEE. Primers for the PCR totalled 60 Vbeta and 13 Jbeta. The table came from immunoSEQ multiplex PCR; TCRdb's copy has only in-frame clones and leaves some out. This repertoire shows about 220,000 clones, roughly 85% found once; its top ten account for roughly 1.9%. The TCR was taken from a male donor in good health and CMV-seronegative. The chain recombines TRBV5-6 with TRBJ2-5; the match to TRBD2 covers 8 bases. The sequencing sample was made of PBMCs. This chain's CDR3 is CASSLGISGIQETQYF. The CDR3 DNA is TGTGCCAGCAGCTTGGGAATTAGCGGGATACAAGAGACCCAGTACTTC.